This passage covers 22 T cell receptor beta chains from one sample sequenced in a study of identical twins. TCRdb itself ran the 5' RACE reads through MiXCR, one entry per CDR3 protein. The top ten hold about 0.27% of the sample, which has roughly 1,500,000 distinct CDR3 sequences, 25% to 35% seen once. Sample: cord blood. Receptors originate from a newborn girl in good health.

The V gene is TRBV5-1, the J gene TRBJ2-1; weak D call: TRBD2 (6 bases). With 0 bases removed from V and 6 bases from J, the gap between germline ends came to 13 bases. The CDR3 length is 15 residues. Germline CDR1 is SGHRS and CDR2 is YFSETQ. In DNA, the CDR3 is TGCGCCAGCAGCTTGGGCGGGAATCCCGGCAATGAGCAGTTCTTC. Its protein is CASSLGGNPGNEQFF. The full variable domain, completed using reference TRBV5-1 and TRBJ2-1, is KAGVTQTPRYLIKTRGQQVTLSCSPISGHRSVSWYQQTPGQGLQFLFEYFSETQRNKGNFPGRFSGRQFSNSRSEMNVSTLELGDSALYLCASSLGGNPGNEQFFGPGTRLTVL.

As to this clonotype: Mismatch with germline at one junction end may stem from a read error. V and J are TRBV4-1 and TRBJ2-1; possible D gene TRBD2, 6 bases. CDR1 is MGHRA, CDR2 YSYEKL, per germline. The CDR3 length is 16 residues. The CDR3 bases are TGCGCCGGCAGCCAAGCGGGTCAGGGCTCCTACAATGAGCAGTTCTTC. This translates into CAGSQAGQGSYNEQFF.

This chain joins TRBV27 and TRBJ2-3; the D is unclear. Germline V gives CDR1 MNHEY, CDR2 SMNVEV (reference sequence). This CDR3 contains 14 residues. Trimming stripped 6 bases from V and 2 bases from J, with 12 bases between. The CDR3 sequence: CASSSSVYTDTQYF. Here the CDR3 DNA reads TGTGCCAGCAGCTCCTCGGTTTACACAGATACGCAGTATTTT.

The chain links TRBV12-3 or TRBV12-4 to TRBJ1-1, with a weak D call TRBD1 (6 bases). This CDR3 spans 18 amino acids. V lost 0 bases, J lost 3 bases, and 20 bases lay in between. CDR3 coding DNA: TGTGCCAGCAGTTTAGCGGTCCTAACAGGAGGGGGGTACACTGAAGCTTTCTTT. It translates to CASSLAVLTGGGYTEAFF.

This chain uses TRBV7-8 with TRBJ2-7; D not certain. The V gene lost 6 bases and the J gene lost 0 bases, with 12 bases spanning the gap. The germline CDR1 and CDR2 sequences are SGHVS and FQNEAQ. This CDR3 is built from 14 residues. The CDR3 protein is CASSPPVGSYEQYF. CDR3 bases: TGTGCCAGCAGTCCACCCGTTGGCTCCTACGAGCAGTACTTC.

The chain joins TRBV2 to TRBJ2-3, with 14 bases aligning to TRBD2. With V trimmed by 6 bases and J by 6 bases, 8 bases remained unmatched. Germline CDR1 is SNHLY and CDR2 is FYNNEI. This CDR3 is built from 16 residues. For the CDR3, the DNA is TGTGCCAGCAGGGTCGGACTAGCGGGAGGTGGGGATACGCAGTATTTT. It encodes CASRVGLAGGGDTQYF.

In the case of this clonotype: A much larger clonotype is one base distant, so this may be a read error. The V gene is TRBV29-1, the J gene TRBJ1-2; no firm D call. The CDR3 runs 14 residues. Germline assignment: CDR1 SQVTM and CDR2 ANQGSEA. This chain's CDR3 is CGVEDRRRFHGYTF. The CDR3 DNA sequence: TGCGGCGTTGAAGATCGTCGTCGGTTCCATGGCTACACCTTC.

This clonotype was found a few times. V gene TRBV12-3 or TRBV12-4 combines with J gene TRBJ2-3, with 10 bases identical to TRBD2. This CDR3 region has 16 residues. Trimming took 5 bases from V and 2 from J; bases not matched to a gene: 7. The CDR3 loop is CASSPPGLAPTDTQYF. The CDR3 bases are TGTGCCAGCAGTCCCCCGGGACTAGCGCCCACAGATACGCAGTATTTT.

This clonotype came up a few times. The CDR3 spells CASSPTGAAKNIQYF. Here the CDR3 DNA reads TGTGCCAGCTCACCGACAGGGGCGGCCAAAAACATTCAGTACTTC. The rearrangement joins TRBV18 to TRBJ2-4; 8 nucleotides agree with TRBD1. V dropped 3 bases and J dropped 1; count of bases not matched to a gene: 2. Per germline, CDR1 KGHSH and CDR2 LQKENI. The CDR3 totals 15 residues.

This clonotype occurred a few times. This chain links TRBV5-1 with TRBJ2-3; D unclear. The CDR3 runs 15 residues. V dropped 4 bases and J dropped 0 bases, with 12 bases sitting between them. Per the germline V gene, CDR1 is SGHRS and CDR2 is YFSETQ. The CDR3 sequence: CASSPSAPSTDTQYF. CDR3 sequence (DNA): TGCGCCAGCAGCCCCTCGGCCCCTAGCACAGATACGCAGTATTTT.

J is TRBJ2-3 and V is TRBV11-2; 11 positions agree with TRBD2. The length of the CDR3 is 15 residues. Looked up from germline, CDR1 is SGHAT and CDR2 is FQNNGV. V trimming: 8 bases; J trimming: 4 bases; junction bases outside the gene matches: 8. As DNA, the CDR3 is TGTGCCAGCGGAAGAGTAGCGGGAGGGCCAGATACGCAGTATTTT. Its translation is CASGRVAGGPDTQYF.

This sequence joins TRBV5-1 and TRBJ2-2, with TRBD2 identical over 9 bases. The V gene's germline CDR1 is SGHRS and CDR2 YFSETQ. The V segment lost 4 bases and the J segment 9 bases; nucleotides outside the gene matches: 7. The CDR3 consists of 14 residues. The CDR3 reads CASSPGTSFRELFF. As DNA, the CDR3 is TGCGCCAGCAGCCCAGGGACTAGCTTCCGGGAGCTGTTTTTT.

V is TRBV21-1 and J is TRBJ2-3. TRBV21-1 is a known pseudogene. The CDR3 is 13 residues long. CDR3 sequence reads: CASTDRRTDTQYF. The DNA for the CDR3 is TGTGCCAGCACTGATCGGAGAACAGATACGCAGTATTTT.

Notes on this clonotype: The junction departs from the called germline gene at one end, perhaps through a read error. The rearrangement uses TRBV12-3 or TRBV12-4 and TRBJ2-5; D gene unclear. The CDR3 length is 14 residues. CDR3 coding DNA: TGTGCCAGCGGTTTTGGTGGCCAGCAAGAGACCCAGTACTTC. Translation: CASGFGGQQETQYF.

This rearrangement joins TRBV2 to TRBJ2-2; D gene uncertain. The CDR3 loop spans 14 amino acids. V was clipped by 5 bases and J by 6 bases, with 13 bases between them. CDR1 and CDR2 from the germline V gene are SNHLY and FYNNEI. The CDR3 here is CASSLPSGAGELFF. The DNA of the CDR3 is TGTGCCAGCAGTCTCCCCTCTGGGGCCGGGGAGCTGTTTTTT.

This clonotype was counted at least ten times. DNA for the CDR3: TGCAGCGTAAACCGGGAGGGAGGATCAGATACGCAGTATTTT. Amino acids: CSVNREGGSDTQYF. This chain links TRBV29-1 with TRBJ2-3, with 8 bases matching TRBD2. V dropped 6 bases and J dropped 4; count of bases not matched to a gene: 9. Germline V gives CDR1 SQVTM, CDR2 ANQGSEA. This CDR3 spans 14 amino acids.

This clonotype was counted ten times or more. The genes are TRBV29-1 and TRBJ2-1, with 7 bases identical to TRBD2. V was pared by 4 bases and J by 6 bases, with 3 bases of the junction left unmatched. The CDR3 is 12 residues long. Germline V gene lookup returns CDR1 SQVTM and CDR2 ANQGSEA. CDR3 DNA: TGCAGCGTTGTATGGGGGGGCAATGAGCAGTTCTTC. Its translation: CSVVWGGNEQFF.

This clonotype was found a few times. The V gene is TRBV29-1, the J gene TRBJ2-1; TRBD2 agrees at 10 bases. Germline values: CDR1 SQVTM, CDR2 ANQGSEA. Trimming cost V 4 bases and J 0 bases; bases outside gene matches: 3. CDR3 size: 15 residues. Here the CDR3 reads CSVGSGGPSYNEQFF. CDR3 sequence (DNA): TGCAGCGTTGGTAGCGGGGGGCCCTCCTACAATGAGCAGTTCTTC.

The genes are TRBV5-1 and TRBJ2-5; 8 bases agree with TRBD2. V lost 2 bases to trimming and J lost 11 bases; unmatched junction nucleotides: 11. Germline assignment: CDR1 SGHRS and CDR2 YFSETQ. This CDR3 spans 14 amino acids. The CDR3 here is CASSLSGSALVQYF. CDR3 nucleotide sequence: TGCGCCAGCAGCTTAAGCGGGAGTGCTCTAGTACAGTACTTC.

The chain is built from TRBV12-3 or TRBV12-4 and TRBJ2-1, with 8 nucleotides matching TRBD2. J lost 4 bases, V lost 2 bases, and 7 bases had no gene match. The CDR3 is made up of 16 amino acids. This CDR3 reads CASSLRVASGYNEQFF. The CDR3 coding sequence is TGTGCCAGCAGTTTACGGGTAGCTAGCGGGTACAATGAGCAGTTCTTC.

V is TRBV5-1 and J is TRBJ1-2; 7 nucleotides line up with TRBD1. CDR3 length: 16 residues. The germline CDR1 and CDR2 sequences are SGHRS and YFSETQ. Trimming took 0 bases from V and 0 from J; bases not matched to a gene: 5. DNA for the CDR3: TGCGCCAGCAGCTTGGCGATGGGGACAGCTAACTATGGCTACACCTTC. The encoded protein is CASSLAMGTANYGYTF.

The chain is built from TRBV3-1 and TRBJ2-5; TRBD2 matches at 8 bases. V shed 4 bases, J shed 11 bases, and the junction held 18 bases outside the gene matches. The CDR3 is 16 amino acids. Germline V gene sequence: CDR1 LGHDT, CDR2 YNNKEL (reference sequence). This chain's CDR3 is CASSPQLAVGFNEQYF. The CDR3 DNA reads TGTGCCAGCAGCCCTCAACTAGCGGTTGGTTTCAATGAGCAGTACTTC.